This entry describes one TCR beta chain. Antigen specificity is unknown. This sample stems from a study of CXCR3-negative and CXCR3-positive naive CD8 T cells. Sorting yielded triplicates of around 300,000 cells for each CD8+ T cell subset. CD45RO-CCR7+CD27+CD95- expression identified naive CD8+ T cells. Regarding the study as a whole: CXCR3-positive naive cells carried more hydrophobic TRB CDR3s than CXCR3-negative naive cells did. Much lower diversity was found in memory CD8+ cells, while both naive subsets had comparably high diversity.

The study made its TRB cDNA libraries by 5' RACE, adding UMI labels. TCRdb reprocessed the 5' RACE reads and reports one entry per CDR3 protein, with no DNA. Here the sample table reports 150,000 to 160,000 distinct CDR3 sequences. The sequence derives from a human donor in good health. Some clones in this sample may be carry-over from other donors' samples. Sequencing was done on a sample of naive CXCR3+ CD8+ T cells from blood. The sample's subset: CD45RO-CCR7+CD27+CD95- naive CD8+ T cells expressing CXCR3 (TNR3+).

The CDR3 region is CASSRGLAASYEQYF. The chain uses TRBV7-9 and TRBJ2-7; the TRBD2 assignment by TCRdb is unverifiable without DNA. The V gene's germline CDR1 is SEHNR and CDR2 FQNEAQ (reference sequence). The CDR3 loop spans 15 amino acids.